This T cell receptor beta chain was recovered during a study of T cells in Graves' hyperthyroidism and ophthalmopathy. Amplification of TCR beta CDR3 regions used RNA as the template. In the first-round RT-PCR of the TCR CDR3, the HTBI primer set was used. TCRdb itself ran the multiplex PCR reads through MiXCR, one entry per CDR3 protein. The data hold about 270,000 distinct CDR3 sequences, with approximately 26% observed a single time. V trimming: 3 bases; J trimming: 1 base; junction bases outside the gene matches: 5. The CDR3 has 15 residues. Germline CDR1 reads LGHNA; CDR2 reads YNFKEQ. Study-level results: In the analysis, a 13 V-J model separated ophthalmopathy from stable hyperthyroidism.

On this clonotype: The antigen is not known.

Lactation, pregnancy, other autoimmune disease or uncontrolled infection excluded patients. First hyperthyroidism diagnosis is when the blood sample was obtained, before any ophthalmopathy symptoms. The rearrangement uses TRBV4-2 and TRBJ2-7; TRBD2 agrees at 8 bases. This receptor was identified in a middle-aged man with Graves' hyperthyroidism that later progressed to Graves' ophthalmopathy. The sequenced material came from blood. CDR3 sequence: CASSHTLAASYEQYF. In DNA, the CDR3 is TGTGCCAGCAGCCACACACTAGCGGCGTCCTACGAGCAGTACTTC.